A single sample is the source of the 32 T cell receptor beta chains below, sequenced in a study of PD-1 blockade in classical Hodgkin lymphoma. Only in-frame clones appear in the TCRdb table, and some are missing; sequencing was by immunoSEQ multiplex PCR. In the table there are approximately 59,000 clones, 91% of which are singletons. Exposure to brentuximab vedotin varied, and each patient had relapsed following autologous stem cell transplantation. Here the sequenced sample was peripheral blood mononuclear cells (PBMCs), taken before the second cycle of nivolumab. All receptors derive from a human donor with classical Hodgkin lymphoma.

This clone is deemed medium-sized. V gene TRBV27 combines with J gene TRBJ1-2, with a weak D call TRBD1 (5 bases). Germline CDR1 reads MNHEY; CDR2 reads SMNVEV (reference sequence). V was trimmed by 3 bases and J by 7 bases, leaving 12 bases between them. There are 13 residues in the CDR3. DNA of the CDR3: TGTGCCAGCAGTTTGTCGGGGCGGGCTGGCTACACCTTC. Protein product: CASSLSGRAGYTF.

The chain couples TRBV7-8 to TRBJ1-2; 12 bases fit TRBD1. This CDR3 region has 17 residues. J lost 2 bases, V lost 6 bases, and 10 bases had no gene match. Germline lookup yields CDR1 SGHVS and CDR2 FQNEAQ. CDR3 bases: TGTGCCAGCAGGTCCCCGGGACAGGGGGCGTTGAACTATGGCTACACCTTC. Its translation: CASRSPGQGALNYGYTF.

V is TRBV2 and J is TRBJ2-5; D gene uncertain. Germline values: CDR1 SNHLY, CDR2 FYNNEI. This CDR3 has 13 residues. Trimming cost V 1 base and J 3 bases, with 6 bases left between them. Here the CDR3 reads CASSEVTEETQYF. CDR3 in DNA: TGTGCCAGCAGTGAAGTCACGGAAGAGACCCAGTACTTC.

The rearrangement uses TRBV29-1 and TRBJ2-7; either TRBD1 or TRBD2 may supply D (5 bases each). Germline CDR1 and CDR2: SQVTM and ANQGSEA. This CDR3 is built from 15 residues. V was shortened by 3 bases and J by 5 bases, with 20 bases between the two germline ends. Here the CDR3 DNA reads TGCAGCGTTGAGTTTACCGGGACCCTAAGTAACGAGCAGTACTTC. This codes for CSVEFTGTLSNEQYF.

The chain recombines TRBV27 with TRBJ2-1; 7 bases fit TRBD1. The CDR3 has 16 residues. V lost 2 bases and J lost 0; bases outside the gene matches: 4. Germline V gene data show CDR1 as MNHEY and CDR2 as SMNVEV (reference sequence). The CDR3 sequence: CASSLPGQSSYNEQFF. The CDR3, as DNA: TGTGCCAGCAGTTTACCGGGACAGAGCTCCTACAATGAGCAGTTCTTC.

This sequence joins TRBV27 and TRBJ2-2; 8 bases fit TRBD1. CDR3 length equals 14 residues. Germline values: CDR1 MNHEY, CDR2 SMNVEV (reference sequence). V was pared by 8 bases and J by 6 bases, with 8 bases of the junction left unmatched. The CDR3 sequence is CASGTGTGAGELFF. The CDR3 DNA is TGTGCCAGCGGGACCGGGACAGGAGCCGGGGAGCTGTTTTTT.

This chain links TRBV7-8 with TRBJ1-1; no clear D. The germline V gene has CDR1 SGHVS and CDR2 FQNEAQ. The V end was cut by 1 base, the J end by 2 bases, with 8 bases between. The CDR3 length is 14 residues. The CDR3 DNA reads as TGTGCCAGCAGCTTAGTGACATCCAACACTGAAGCTTTCTTT. Protein product: CASSLVTSNTEAFF.

The chain uses TRBV27 and TRBJ2-2; 9 bases are a match to TRBD1. Germline V lookup: CDR1 MNHEY, CDR2 SMNVEV (reference sequence). The V segment lost 5 bases and the J segment 0 bases; nucleotides outside the gene matches: 13. The CDR3 runs 19 residues. The CDR3 region has the DNA TGTGCCAGCAGTCCCCTTACTAGAAACAGGGGGCCGAACACCGGGGAGCTGTTTTTT. Translation: CASSPLTRNRGPNTGELFF.

This clone is judged medium-sized. This chain joins TRBV18 and TRBJ2-7, with 8 bases fitting TRBD2. Germline-derived CDR1 and CDR2 are KGHSH and LQKENI. The V and J ends lost 0 bases and 4 bases, in that order; junction bases with no gene match: 11. The CDR3 sequence is 17 residues long. CDR3 sequence (DNA): TGTGCCAGCTCACCACCGTCGGTCAGCGGGGGATCGTACGAGCAGTACTTC. Encoded protein: CASSPPSVSGGSYEQYF.

The chain uses TRBV19 and TRBJ2-1, with D unclear. The CDR3 contains 16 residues. Trimming took 7 bases from V and 4 from J, leaving 20 bases between them. Germline V gene data show CDR1 as LNHDA and CDR2 as SQIVND (reference sequence). The CDR3 DNA follows: TGTGCCAGTACCCCCCCGACAAACTCTCAATACAATGAGCAGTTCTTC. This gives the protein CASTPPTNSQYNEQFF.

The J gene is TRBJ2-7, the V gene TRBV18, with 7 bases identical to TRBD1. J was trimmed by 4 bases and V by 6 bases; bases with no gene match: 9. This CDR3 contains 14 residues. CDR1 is KGHSH, CDR2 LQKENI, per germline. CDR3 bases: TGTGCCAGCTCCCCCACAGGGGTTGTTTACGAGCAGTACTTC. It encodes CASSPTGVVYEQYF.

The chain carries TRBV7-3 and TRBJ2-1; TRBD2 agrees at 14 bases. V trimming: 5 bases; J trimming: 9 bases; junction bases outside the gene matches: 3. The CDR3 totals 14 residues. Germline CDR1 and CDR2: SGHTA and FQGTGA. CDR3 sequence (DNA): TGTGCCAGCAGCCCGGGACTAGCGGGAGCTGAGCAGTTCTTC. It codes for CASSPGLAGAEQFF.

V and J are TRBV6-1 and TRBJ1-2, with D possibly matching TRBD1 (6 bases). Germline V gives CDR1 MNHNS, CDR2 SASEGT. This CDR3 comprises 16 residues. Trimming shortened V by 2 bases and J by 4 bases, and 17 bases separated the two germline ends. The CDR3 DNA sequence: TGTGCCAGCAGTGAATCCGTTGGGGGCTGGGGCTATGGCTACACCTTC. It specifies CASSESVGGWGYGYTF.

This clone was observed a single time. This chain uses TRBV7-6 with TRBJ2-3, with TRBD2 matching over 8 bases. There are 17 residues in the CDR3. Germline V gene sequence: CDR1 SGHVS, CDR2 FNYEAQ. V dropped 1 base and J dropped 1; count of bases not matched to a gene: 7. The CDR3 protein is CASSLGLYSGGTDTQYF. In DNA, the CDR3 is TGTGCCAGCAGCTTAGGCTTATATAGCGGGGGCACAGATACGCAGTATTTT.

This chain uses TRBV19 with TRBJ1-6; D gene uncertain. V gave up 5 bases and J gave up 4 bases, with 9 bases separating them. The CDR3 extends over 14 amino acids. CDR1 and CDR2 from the germline V gene are LNHDA and SQIVND (reference sequence). This chain's CDR3 is CASSPKIYNSPLHF. The CDR3 DNA reads as TGTGCCAGTAGTCCGAAGATTTATAATTCACCCCTCCACTTT.

This clone was detected a few times. V and J are TRBV27 and TRBJ2-5, with a weak D call TRBD2 (7 bases). CDR3 length: 16 residues. Germline V CDR1 and CDR2: MNHEY, SMNVEV (reference sequence). V lost 2 bases, J lost 1 base, and 14 bases lay in between. Here the CDR3 DNA reads TGTGCCAGCAGTTTAGGGATGGGGGGGCCCCAAGAGACCCAGTACTTC. It specifies CASSLGMGGPQETQYF.

The chain recombines TRBV5-1 with TRBJ2-3; TRBD2 aligns across 16 bases. The CDR3 is 18 amino acids. Trimming removed 4 bases from V and 1 base from J; junction bases left unmatched: 6. Germline CDR1 and CDR2: SGHRS and YFSETQ. The CDR3 DNA reads TGCGCCAGCAGCCCCGGGACTAGCGGGAGGGCCGGCACAGATACGCAGTATTTT. Translation: CASSPGTSGRAGTDTQYF.

The genes are TRBV13 and TRBJ2-3; TRBD2 matches at 11 bases. Germline loops: CDR1 PRHDT, CDR2 FYEKMQ (reference sequence). After removal of 2 bases from V and 7 bases from J, the junction contained 8 bases not matched to a gene. This CDR3 has 16 residues. Here the CDR3 reads CASSLYRTSGQNTQYF. The CDR3 bases are TGTGCCAGCAGCTTATACCGGACTAGCGGGCAAAATACGCAGTATTTT.

This rearrangement joins TRBV7-9 to TRBJ1-2; 7 bases fit TRBD1. The germline V gene has CDR1 SEHNR and CDR2 FQNEAQ (reference sequence). V gave up 8 bases and J gave up 2 bases; unmatched junction bases: 8. The CDR3 is 14 amino acids. In DNA, the CDR3 is TGTGCCAGCTATCCGACAGGGACCAACTATGGCTACACCTTC. It translates to CASYPTGTNYGYTF. Filled out from reference TRBV7-9 and TRBJ1-2, the complete variable domain reads DTGVSQNPRHKITKRGQNVTFRCDPISEHNRLYWYRQTLGQGPEFLTYFQNEAQLEKSRLLSDRFSAERPKGSFSTLEIQRTEQGDSAMYLCASYPTGTNYGYTFGSGTRLTVV.

The chain is built from TRBV2 and TRBJ2-7; tentatively, D is TRBD2 (5 bases). Germline lookup yields CDR1 SNHLY and CDR2 FYNNEI. This CDR3 comprises 12 residues. V lost 10 bases, J lost 1 base, and 11 bases lay in between. The CDR3 DNA reads as TGTGCCACATACCGGGGATCCTACGAGCAGTACTTC. Protein product: CATYRGSYEQYF.

The chain links TRBV19 to TRBJ2-7, with D possibly matching TRBD1 (6 bases). Trimming took off 6 bases at V and 4 bases at J, with 16 bases between the two ends. Germline V CDR1 and CDR2: LNHDA, SQIVND (reference sequence). CDR3 size: 14 residues. The CDR3 is CASSSALQGYEQYF. In DNA, the CDR3 is TGTGCCAGTAGCTCAGCTCTACAGGGTTACGAGCAGTACTTC.

This clone was counted once. The chain couples TRBV7-2 to TRBJ2-3; D unclear. The CDR3 consists of 12 residues. Germline CDR1 is SGHTA and CDR2 is FQGNSA. V shed 4 bases and J shed 11 bases, with 13 bases lying between them. The CDR3 DNA follows: TGTGCCAGCAGCTCCGACCGCAGAGGGCAGTATTTT. It codes for CASSSDRRGQYF.

The rearrangement links TRBV28 to TRBJ2-1, with 8 bases fitting TRBD2. The CDR3 is 21 residues long. Germline assignment: CDR1 MDHEN and CDR2 SYDVKM. The trim removed 5 bases at V and 1 base at J, leaving 22 bases unmatched. The CDR3 loop is CASSPIRTISGGGRSYNEQFF. As DNA, the CDR3 is TGTGCCAGCAGTCCCATCCGAACAATCAGCGGGGGAGGGAGATCCTACAATGAGCAGTTCTTC.

The chain joins TRBV28 to TRBJ1-6; D possibly corresponds to TRBD1 (5 bases). In germline, CDR1 is MDHEN, CDR2 SYDVKM. The CDR3 extends over 15 amino acids. V lost 10 bases and J 8 bases, leaving 21 bases between the germline ends. DNA for the CDR3: TGTGCCACGCCGACAGTTTCGGGCAAAGATTCACCCCTCCACTTT. Translated: CATPTVSGKDSPLHF.

The chain joins TRBV27 to TRBJ2-7, with TRBD2 matching 7 bases. CDR3 length: 14 amino acids. The V gene end was trimmed by 2 bases and the J gene end by 2 bases; junction bases not matched to a gene: 3. Germline-derived CDR1 and CDR2 are MNHEY and SMNVEV (reference sequence). CDR3 amino acids: CASSLMAGAYEQYF. CDR3 sequence (DNA): TGTGCCAGCAGTTTAATGGCGGGGGCCTACGAGCAGTACTTC.

In its sample, this clone was seen once. J is TRBJ1-6 and V is TRBV19, with D unclear. Germline assignment: CDR1 LNHDA and CDR2 SQIVND (reference sequence). Trimming removed 0 bases from V and 9 bases from J, with 3 bases in between. The CDR3 runs 12 residues. The CDR3 region is CASSIEGSPLHF. CDR3 DNA: TGTGCCAGTAGTATAGAGGGTTCACCCCTCCACTTT. The whole variable domain, remainder taken from reference TRBV19 and TRBJ1-6, is DGGITQSPKYLFRKEGQNVTLSCEQNLNHDAMYWYRQDPGQGLRLIYYSQIVNDFQKGDIAEGYSVSREKKESFPLTVTSAQKNPTAFYLCASSIEGSPLHFGNGTRLTVT.

The gene calls are TRBV4-1 and TRBJ2-7; D possibly matches TRBD1 or TRBD2 (6 bases each). The V gene lost 0 bases and the J gene lost 3 bases, with 21 bases spanning the gap. CDR1 is MGHRA, CDR2 YSYEKL, per germline. The CDR3 runs 18 residues. In DNA, the CDR3 is TGCGCCAGCAGCCAAGAAGGGGGTCCACTTTCGGAGGGCTACGAGCAGTACTTC. Translating it yields CASSQEGGPLSEGYEQYF.

The chain is built from TRBV11-3 and TRBJ2-3, with D hard to call. CDR3 size: 13 residues. CDR1 is SGHNT, CDR2 YENEEA, per germline. The germline V and J ends were trimmed by 2 bases and 6 bases, with 9 bases remaining between them. This CDR3 is CASSLNSMDTQYF. The CDR3 region has the DNA TGTGCCAGCAGCTTAAACTCTATGGATACGCAGTATTTT. Full variable domain (missing parts from reference TRBV11-3 and TRBJ2-3): EAGVVQSPRYKIIEKKQPVAFWCNPISGHNTLYWYLQNLGQGPELLIRYENEEAVDDSQLPKDRFSAERLKGVDSTLKIQPAELGDSAVYLCASSLNSMDTQYFGPGTRLTVL.

This chain connects TRBV7-3 to TRBJ1-5; D gene uncertain. Per germline, CDR1 SGHTA and CDR2 FQGTGA. Trimming removed 2 bases at V and 4 bases at J, with 12 bases between. The CDR3 totals 15 residues. The CDR3 nucleotides are TGTGCCAGCAGCTTAGCGGTCGGAGGGAATCAGCCCCAGCATTTT. It encodes CASSLAVGGNQPQHF.

The chain is built from TRBV4-3 and TRBJ1-2; tentatively, D is TRBD1 (6 bases). Trimming stripped 0 bases from V and 4 bases from J, with 12 bases between. This CDR3 contains 15 residues. Looked up from germline, CDR1 is LGHNA and CDR2 is YSLEER. CDR3 amino acids: CASSQDLYRAYGYTF. The CDR3 DNA sequence: TGCGCCAGCAGCCAAGATTTATACAGGGCCTATGGCTACACCTTC.

CDR3 nucleotide sequence: TGTGCCAGTCGACCCGACTCTTCTGACTCTGGCTACACCTTC. Encoded protein: CASRPDSSDSGYTF. The V gene is TRBV6-5, the J gene TRBJ1-2, with D unresolved. The CDR3 is 14 residues long. Germline lookup yields CDR1 MNHEY and CDR2 SVGAGI. Trimming cost V 9 bases and J 7 bases, with 21 bases left between them.

J is TRBJ2-1 and V is TRBV27, with a possible D match to TRBD2 (6 bases). The germline V and J ends were trimmed by 6 bases and 3 bases, with 21 bases remaining between them. The CDR3 totals 17 residues. Per the germline V gene, CDR1 is MNHEY and CDR2 is SMNVEV (reference sequence). DNA of the CDR3: TGTGCCAGCAGCCCTCCCTCTAGCGCACTCCTCTACAATGAGCAGTTCTTC. Encoded protein: CASSPPSSALLYNEQFF.